This TCR beta chain came from a study of T-cell reconstitution after alpha-beta-depleted transplantation in children. Study results and limitations: Recipient T cells and thymic progenitors that survived gave rise to the high TCRbeta diversity observed at day 60 in some patients. Newly generated T cells supplied most T-cell counts and diversity one year post-transplant.

This clonotype was seen a few times. What it binds is not known. The CDR3 runs 15 residues. The germline V gene encodes CDR1 SGHTS and CDR2 YDEGEE. V lost 3 bases and J lost 5, with 18 bases in between. Unique molecular identifiers tagged the TCRbeta library. TCRdb ran MiXCR on the PCR reads and lists one entry per CDR3 protein. The table lists around 450,000 distinct CDR3 sequences, about 45% of them singletons, with under 35% in the top ten. The V gene is TRBV5-8, the J gene TRBJ2-7, with D possibly matching TRBD1 (5 bases). This specimen consisted of PBMCs, obtained before TCRalphabeta/CD19-depleted stem cell transplant. The receptor was derived from a girl aged 2 to 10 with aplastic anemia, due to receive a stem cell transplant. The CDR3 nucleotides are TGTGCCAGCAGCTCGGACGTGGGGATAGGGGACGAGCAGTACTTC. The encoded protein is CASSSDVGIGDEQYF.